This record covers a single TCR beta chain. The authors' processing: Amplification with reference gene primers provided the estimates of nucleated cell counts. TCRdb's table, derived via immunoSEQ multiplex PCR, lists solely in-frame clones and lacks some. D and trimming were read from the DNA, whereas the V and J calls and clone size are those reported in that table. The sample yields about 120,000 clones, 80% to 90% seen once. The sample is drawn from a study of blood T cell repertoires in COVID-19. Study-wide context: Donors in the United States, Italy and Spain gave samples during acute or convalescent COVID-19. Sources were T cells, B-cell-depleted T cells, or PBMCs; the material itself was cDNA or gDNA.

Source material: peripheral blood. The sequence was obtained from a woman between 65 and 79 years old with acute or convalescent COVID-19.

The CDR3 DNA sequence: TGTGCCAACCCACCGCCCAGCAGGGGGCCTACTGGCTACACCTTC. Translating it yields CANPPPSRGPTGYTF. The rearrangement joins TRBV6-5 to TRBJ1-2; TRBD1 aligns across 8 bases. The junction had 17 bases not matched to a gene; V was cut back by 10 bases and J by 7 bases. Germline loops: CDR1 MNHEY, CDR2 SVGAGI. This CDR3 comprises 15 residues.